This paragraph reports one T cell receptor (beta chain). The CDR3 loop spans 15 amino acids. The junction had 10 bases not matched to a gene; V was cut back by 9 bases and J by 2 bases. Germline CDR1 is LNHDA and CDR2 is SQIVND (reference sequence). The data are from a study of control samples from healthy donors and cancer patients. Sequencing was performed with immunoSEQ multiplex PCR; in TCRdb, only in-frame clones are kept and a portion is missing. This sample yields about 60,000 clones, of which roughly 90% are seen a single time; around 1.7% belongs to the top ten. This receptor was identified in a man aged 35 to 55 with colorectal cancer. The J gene is TRBJ1-1, the V gene TRBV19; 9 bases align to TRBD1. The sequencing sample was made of PBMCs. CDR3 DNA sequence: TGTGCCAGCGCCCGAGGACAGGGGCTAAACACTGAAGCTTTCTTT. Translation gives CASARGQGLNTEAFF.